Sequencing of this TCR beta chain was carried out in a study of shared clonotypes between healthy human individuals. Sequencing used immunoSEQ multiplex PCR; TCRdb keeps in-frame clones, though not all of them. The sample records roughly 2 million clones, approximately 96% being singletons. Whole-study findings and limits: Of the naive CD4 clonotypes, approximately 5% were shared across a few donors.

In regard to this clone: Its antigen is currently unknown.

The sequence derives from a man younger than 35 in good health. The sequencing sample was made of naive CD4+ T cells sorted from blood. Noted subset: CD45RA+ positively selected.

The CDR3 nucleotides read TGTGCCAGCAGTGAGACCCAGGGAGTCACTGAAGCTTTCTTT. Its protein is CASSETQGVTEAFF. This chain joins TRBV6-1 and TRBJ1-1; D is possibly TRBD1 (5 bases). CDR1 is MNHNS, CDR2 SASEGT, per germline. The V and J ends lost 3 bases and 4 bases respectively, with 12 bases between them. CDR3 length: 14 amino acids.